Shown below are 21 T cell receptor beta chains from a single sample sequenced in a study of blood T cell repertoires in COVID-19. Libraries were prepared by immunoSEQ multiplex PCR; TCRdb keeps only in-frame clonotypes and omits some of them. In the table there are about 15,000 clones, roughly 80% of which are singletons. The sequenced material came from peripheral blood. The receptor source for this set is a human donor in a cohort sampled during active COVID-19.

This clone was counted only a few times. CDR3 protein: CASSIDSTSGRSDTQYF. CDR3 coding DNA: TGTGCCAGTAGTATAGACTCGACTAGCGGGAGGTCAGATACGCAGTATTTT. V is TRBV19 and J is TRBJ2-3; 13 positions agree with TRBD2. The CDR3 totals 17 residues. The germline CDR1 and CDR2 sequences are LNHDA and SQIVND (reference sequence). The trim removed 0 bases at V and 4 bases at J, leaving 4 bases unmatched.

This clone was counted once. The V gene is TRBV28, the J gene TRBJ2-3; TRBD2 matches at 7 bases. The CDR3 has 14 residues. The J segment lost 1 base and the V segment lost 7 bases, leaving 5 bases of the junction unmatched. Germline-derived CDR1 and CDR2 are MDHEN and SYDVKM. The CDR3 nucleotides are TGTGCCAGCATGGAGCGGGGCCGCACAGATACGCAGTATTTT. Amino acid sequence: CASMERGRTDTQYF.

The rearrangement joins TRBV2 to TRBJ2-2; 7 bases match TRBD1. With V trimmed by 3 bases and J by 7 bases, 8 bases remained unmatched. This CDR3 comprises 15 residues. Looked up from germline, CDR1 is SNHLY and CDR2 is FYNNEI. CDR3 nucleotides: TGTGCCAGCAGTGATGATCGACAGGGTGGCGGGGAGCTGTTTTTT. This codes for CASSDDRQGGGELFF.

V gene TRBV6-1 combines with J gene TRBJ1-2; no reliable D call. The CDR3 is 14 amino acids. The germline V and J ends were trimmed by 1 base and 8 bases, with 14 bases remaining between them. Germline V gives CDR1 MNHNS, CDR2 SASEGT. CDR3 in amino acids: CASSEEVRVRGYTF. The CDR3 DNA follows: TGTGCCAGCAGTGAAGAGGTTCGGGTGAGGGGCTACACCTTC.

The chain has TRBV6-5 and TRBJ1-1, with 10 bases identical to TRBD1. In germline, CDR1 is MNHEY, CDR2 SVGAGI. The CDR3 contains 13 residues. After removal of 11 bases from V and 5 bases from J, the junction contained 8 bases not matched to a gene. The CDR3 region is CAVHDRGLTEAFF. CDR3 nucleotide sequence: TGTGCCGTACACGACAGGGGGCTTACTGAAGCTTTCTTT.

The chain is built from TRBV6-2 or TRBV6-3 and TRBJ2-1, with 12 bases identical to TRBD2. With V trimmed by 2 bases and J by 1 base, 3 bases remained unmatched. The CDR3 totals 17 residues. Per the germline V gene, CDR1 is MNHEY and CDR2 is SVGEGT. CDR3 sequence: CASSYPTSGSSYNEQFF. For the CDR3, the DNA is TGTGCCAGCAGTTACCCGACTAGCGGGAGTTCCTACAATGAGCAGTTCTTC.

The J gene is TRBJ2-7, the V gene TRBV5-5, with D possibly being TRBD1 (6 bases). The V and J ends lost 0 bases and 2 bases respectively, with 15 bases between them. The CDR3 totals 16 residues. Germline CDR1 SGHKS, CDR2 YYEKEE (reference sequence). For the CDR3, the DNA is TGTGCCAGCAGCTTGGTTCTCTCAGGGGCTCCCTACGAGCAGTACTTC. Amino acid sequence: CASSLVLSGAPYEQYF. Using reference TRBV5-5 and TRBJ2-7 for the parts outside the CDR3, the full variable domain is DAGVTQSPTHLIKTRGQQVTLRCSPISGHKSVSWYQQVLGQGPQFIFQYYEKEERGRGNFPDRFSARQFPNYSSELNVNALLLGDSALYLCASSLVLSGAPYEQYFGPGTRLTVT.

The V call is TRBV24-1, the J call TRBJ2-6; D remains ambiguous. In germline, CDR1 is KGHDR, CDR2 SFDVKD. V lost 0 bases to trimming and J lost 6 bases, with 2 bases between them. This CDR3 has 13 residues. The CDR3 here is CATSDLQANVLTF. The CDR3 nucleotides are TGTGCCACCAGTGATTTGCAGGCCAACGTCCTGACTTTC.

This clone occurred once. V usage is TRBV7-9 and J usage is TRBJ1-2; weak D call: TRBD1 (5 bases). From germline, CDR1 is SEHNR and CDR2 FQNEAQ (reference sequence). V was cut by 3 bases and J by 6 bases, with 14 bases left in between. The CDR3 spans 14 residues. CDR3 region: CASSLGDSYHGYTF. The CDR3 nucleotides read TGTGCCAGCAGCTTGGGCGACAGTTATCATGGCTACACCTTC.

DNA for the CDR3: TGTGCTAGTGGTTTGGACCTCACGGGAGAAGGGGAGACCCAGTACTTC. This gives the protein CASGLDLTGEGETQYF. The chain employs TRBV12-5 and TRBJ2-5; TRBD2 might be the D (6 bases). The CDR3 is made up of 16 amino acids. Germline CDR1 is LGHNT and CDR2 is FRNRAP. V was pared by 1 base and J by 5 bases, with 17 bases between.

V and J are TRBV27 and TRBJ2-1; 9 bases agree with TRBD2. This CDR3 region has 16 residues. CDR1 and CDR2 (germline): MNHEY, SMNVEV (reference sequence). V shed 0 bases and J 8 bases; nucleotides not matched to a gene: 8. CDR3 region: CASSLSAGGDFDEQFF. The CDR3 DNA is TGTGCCAGCAGTTTATCAGCGGGGGGCGATTTCGATGAGCAGTTCTTC.

This clone showed up just a few times. V and J are TRBV7-2 and TRBJ2-7; TRBD2 might be the D (6 bases). V was trimmed by 1 base and J by 1 base, leaving 11 bases between them. CDR3 length equals 15 residues. From germline, CDR1 is SGHTA and CDR2 FQGNSA. CDR3 DNA: TGTGCCAGCAGCTTAGTGGGGACTGGATCCTACGAGCAGTACTTC. It is translated as CASSLVGTGSYEQYF.

The genes are TRBV19 and TRBJ1-3; D is unclear. V was cut by 3 bases and J by 3 bases, with 9 bases left in between. The CDR3 contains 14 residues. Per germline, CDR1 LNHDA and CDR2 SQIVND (reference sequence). CDR3 loop: CASSIPADGNTIYF. For the CDR3, the DNA is TGTGCCAGTAGTATTCCGGCGGATGGAAACACCATATATTTT.

J is TRBJ1-2 and V is TRBV5-4, with D tentatively TRBD1 (5 bases). Germline V gene lookup returns CDR1 SGHNT and CDR2 YYREEE (reference sequence). The CDR3 extends over 14 amino acids. V dropped 0 bases and J dropped 2 bases, with 8 bases sitting between them. CDR3 sequence (DNA): TGTGCCAGCAGCTTGGGGGGCTCAAACTATGGCTACACCTTC. Protein sequence: CASSLGGSNYGYTF.

The V gene is TRBV29-1, the J gene TRBJ2-3, with D possibly TRBD1 on 6 matching bases. CDR1 SQVTM and CDR2 ANQGSEA come from the germline V gene. The CDR3 has 14 amino acids. V was cut by 7 bases and J by 1 base, with 15 bases left in between. The CDR3 spells CSATTRQGTDTQYF. The CDR3 DNA sequence: TGCAGCGCCACCACTAGACAGGGCACAGATACGCAGTATTTT.

The table lists this clone with a count of one. The V gene is TRBV5-1, the J gene TRBJ2-1; D might be TRBD2 (5 bases). The CDR3 totals 15 residues. Germline-derived CDR1 and CDR2 are SGHRS and YFSETQ. V lost 0 bases and J 1 base, leaving 8 bases between the germline ends. CDR3 protein: CASSLELVSYNEQFF. The CDR3 nucleotides read TGCGCCAGCAGCTTGGAACTAGTTTCCTACAATGAGCAGTTCTTC. Full variable domain (remainder filled in from reference TRBV5-1 and TRBJ2-1): KAGVTQTPRYLIKTRGQQVTLSCSPISGHRSVSWYQQTPGQGLQFLFEYFSETQRNKGNFPGRFSGRQFSNSRSEMNVSTLELGDSALYLCASSLELVSYNEQFFGPGTRLTVL.

The chain joins TRBV27 to TRBJ2-1; D remains unclear. Germline V lookup: CDR1 MNHEY, CDR2 SMNVEV (reference sequence). Between the trimmed V and J ends, which lost 4 bases and 0 bases, there was a span of 4 bases. The CDR3 consists of 13 residues. The CDR3, as DNA: TGTGCCAGCAGTTCCTACTCCTACAATGAGCAGTTCTTC. Amino acid sequence: CASSSYSYNEQFF.

This clone was observed once. The rearrangement joins TRBV5-6 to TRBJ2-5; 10 nucleotides line up with TRBD1. The CDR3 totals 15 residues. The J segment lost 2 bases and the V segment lost 6 bases, leaving 7 bases of the junction unmatched. Germline assignment: CDR1 SGHDT and CDR2 YYEEEE. As DNA, the CDR3 is TGTGCCAGCAACAACAGGGGACAGGGGCAAGAGACCCAGTACTTC. The encoded protein is CASNNRGQGQETQYF.

V and J are TRBV29-1 and TRBJ2-5; D gene unclear. Deletions cut 2 bases from V and 5 bases from J, with 6 bases between. This CDR3 comprises 11 residues. Germline loops: CDR1 SQVTM, CDR2 ANQGSEA. The CDR3 loop reads CSVEYFETQYF. The CDR3 DNA follows: TGCAGCGTTGAATACTTCGAGACCCAGTACTTC. Using reference TRBV29-1 and TRBJ2-5 for the parts outside the CDR3, the full variable domain is SAVISQKPSRDICQRGTSLTIQCQVDSQVTMMFWYRQQPGQSLTLIATANQGSEATYESGFVIDKFPISRPNLTFSTLTVSNMSPEDSSIYLCSVEYFETQYFGPGTRLLVL.

The chain employs TRBV10-3 and TRBJ1-1, with 7 bases matching TRBD1. Germline CDR1 ENHRY, CDR2 SYGVKD. The CDR3 length is 14 residues. The J segment lost 1 base and the V segment lost 6 bases, leaving 5 bases of the junction unmatched. CDR3 in DNA: TGTGCCATCAGACGACAGGGAGGGAACACTGAAGCTTTCTTT. It specifies CAIRRQGGNTEAFF.

This rearrangement joins TRBV6-1 to TRBJ2-5; TRBD2 agrees at 7 bases. The CDR3 contains 14 residues. With 3 bases clipped from V and 5 bases from J, the junction kept 6 bases outside the gene matches. Germline CDR1 MNHNS, CDR2 SASEGT. The CDR3 nucleotides read TGTGCCAGCAGTGATAGCGGGTTGAAGGAGACCCAGTACTTC. Translation: CASSDSGLKETQYF.